These 17 T cell receptor beta chains share one sample of origin, sequenced in a study of spatial heterogeneity in lung cancer. Each CDR3 protein is one row after TCRdb ran MiXCR on the 5' RACE reads. Found here are around 89,000 distinct CDR3 sequences, 9.5% to 15% of them singletons; the top ten hold under 50%. The time point here: sample taken at primary tumor resection. Unsorted whole RNA of tumor, nontumor lung or frozen PBMC was sequenced. Specimen: PBMCs, collected at surgery. Every receptor here comes from a male donor with early-stage non-small cell lung cancer.

This clonotype has a count of ten or more. The chain employs TRBV28 and TRBJ2-3; 11 nucleotides line up with TRBD2. This CDR3 spans 15 amino acids. Germline CDR1 is MDHEN and CDR2 is SYDVKM. Trimming at V came to 2 bases and at J to 5 bases, leaving 3 bases not matched to a gene. CDR3 residues: CASSLGGLAGDTQYF. The CDR3 DNA is TGTGCCAGCAGTTTAGGTGGACTAGCGGGAGATACGCAGTATTTT. Variable domain in full (rest from reference TRBV28 and TRBJ2-3): DVKVTQSSRYLVKRTGEKVFLECVQDMDHENMFWYRQDPGLGLRLIYFSYDVKMKEKGDIPEGYSVSREKKERFSLILESASTNQTSMYLCASSLGGLAGDTQYFGPGTRLTVL.

This clonotype came up a few times. The rearrangement uses TRBV7-9 and TRBJ1-1, with D hard to call. Trimming shortened V by 5 bases and J by 2 bases, and 12 bases separated the two germline ends. CDR1 is SEHNR, CDR2 FQNEAQ, per germline (reference sequence). This CDR3 is built from 14 residues. In nucleotides, the CDR3 is TGTGCCAGCAGCCACCGGGCCACCAACACTGAAGCTTTCTTT. It yields the protein CASSHRATNTEAFF.

This clonotype was observed at least ten times. This chain's CDR3 is CASTSLRLSTDTQYF. CDR3 DNA sequence: TGTGCCAGCACCTCCTTACGACTGAGCACAGATACGCAGTATTTT. The chain combines TRBV7-9 with TRBJ2-3; D ambiguous. CDR3 length: 15 residues. Per the germline V gene, CDR1 is SEHNR and CDR2 is FQNEAQ (reference sequence). V gave up 7 bases and J gave up 0 bases, with 14 bases separating them. Full variable domain (rest looked up from reference TRBV7-9 and TRBJ2-3): DTGVSQNPRHKITKRGQNVTFRCDPISEHNRLYWYRQTLGQGPEFLTYFQNEAQLEKSRLLSDRFSAERPKGSFSTLEIQRTEQGDSAMYLCASTSLRLSTDTQYFGPGTRLTVL.

This chain uses TRBV6-6 with TRBJ2-5; 8 nucleotides align to TRBD2. Germline V CDR1 and CDR2: MNHNY, SVGAGI (reference sequence). V shed 0 bases, J shed 4 bases, and the junction held 4 bases outside the gene matches. This CDR3 has 15 residues. CDR3 in amino acids: CASSYSTLAGETQYF. The CDR3, as DNA: TGTGCCAGCAGTTACTCGACCCTAGCGGGAGAGACCCAGTACTTC.

This clonotype was detected only a few times. The V gene is TRBV20-1, the J gene TRBJ2-2, with a possible D match to TRBD2 (5 bases). The CDR3 covers 14 residues. The V end lost 0 bases, the J end lost 4 bases, and 9 bases lay between the germline ends. Germline assignment: CDR1 DFQATT and CDR2 SNEGSKA (reference sequence). The CDR3 loop reads CSARDPGFTGELFF. CDR3 DNA: TGCAGTGCTAGAGATCCGGGATTCACCGGGGAGCTGTTTTTT.

The chain couples TRBV27 to TRBJ2-6; TRBD1 is a possible D gene (5 bases). V lost 11 bases to trimming and J lost 3 bases, with 11 bases between them. The CDR3 length is 13 residues. The germline CDR1 and CDR2 sequences are MNHEY and SMNVEV (reference sequence). CDR3 nucleotides: TGTGCCCCACAGGTTTGTGGGGCCAACGTCCTGACTTTC. Residues: CAPQVCGANVLTF.

This clonotype was counted a few times. The rearrangement uses TRBV28 and TRBJ2-3; 14 nucleotides line up with TRBD2. This CDR3 comprises 17 residues. Germline CDR1 reads MDHEN; CDR2 reads SYDVKM. V lost 4 bases and J lost 2; bases outside the gene matches: 5. The CDR3 region has the DNA TGTGCCAGCAGTTCGGTGGGACTAGCGGGAGCCACAGATACGCAGTATTTT. It encodes CASSSVGLAGATDTQYF. The variable domain in full, completed from reference TRBV28 and TRBJ2-3, reads DVKVTQSSRYLVKRTGEKVFLECVQDMDHENMFWYRQDPGLGLRLIYFSYDVKMKEKGDIPEGYSVSREKKERFSLILESASTNQTSMYLCASSSVGLAGATDTQYFGPGTRLTVL.

The rearrangement links TRBV30 to TRBJ1-5, with D perhaps matching TRBD1 (5 bases). The CDR3 runs 13 residues. Germline assignment: CDR1 GTSNPN and CDR2 SVGIG (reference sequence). Trimming left V 1 base short and J 2 bases short, with 6 bases between. CDR3 amino acids: CAWSAGGNQPQHF. CDR3 coding DNA: TGTGCCTGGAGTGCGGGGGGCAATCAGCCCCAGCATTTT.

The CDR3 reads CASSLGPGGDEAFF. In nucleotides, the CDR3 is TGTGCCAGCAGCTTAGGGCCAGGGGGCGATGAAGCTTTCTTT. The chain couples TRBV7-2 to TRBJ1-1; 8 positions agree with TRBD1. CDR3 length: 14 residues. The ends lost 1 base at V and 7 bases at J; junction bases unmatched: 5. CDR1 is SGHTA, CDR2 FQGNSA, per germline.

Concerning this clonotype itself: This may be a read error, as it is one base from a much larger clone. V is TRBV5-1 and J is TRBJ2-4; D gene ambiguous. The CDR3 runs to 13 residues. V gave up 0 bases and J gave up 6 bases, with 7 bases separating them. CDR1 SGHRS and CDR2 YFSETQ come from the germline V gene. For the CDR3, the DNA is TGCGCCAGCAGCTTGGACTGGAGAAACATTCAGTACTTC. Translating it yields CASSLDWRNIQYF.

The chain recombines TRBV7-9 with TRBJ2-4, with a possible D match to TRBD1 (6 bases). Germline V lookup: CDR1 SEHNR, CDR2 FQNEAQ (reference sequence). V was cut by 5 bases and J by 6 bases, with 11 bases left in between. This CDR3 region has 13 residues. The CDR3 nucleotides are TGTGCCAGCAGCGTAGTGGACAGAAACATTCAGTACTTC. Protein product: CASSVVDRNIQYF.

The V and J genes are TRBV14 and TRBJ2-2; D uncertain. The CDR3 sequence is 13 residues long. The germline gives CDR1 SGHDN, CDR2 FVKESK. The germline V and J ends were trimmed by 0 bases and 9 bases, with 8 bases remaining between them. The CDR3 loop reads CASSQDVGWELFF. CDR3 bases: TGTGCCAGCAGCCAAGATGTGGGCTGGGAGCTGTTTTTT.

This clonotype came up a few times. The rearrangement uses TRBV20-1 and TRBJ1-5; D is ambiguous. This CDR3 contains 11 residues. The V and J ends lost 3 bases and 4 bases respectively, with 4 bases between them. Germline CDR1 reads DFQATT; CDR2 reads SNEGSKA (reference sequence). The CDR3 spells CSASKNQPQHF. CDR3 DNA: TGCAGTGCTAGCAAGAATCAGCCCCAGCATTTT.

V usage is TRBV24-1 and J usage is TRBJ1-5; D gene unclear. Germline V gene data show CDR1 as KGHDR and CDR2 as SFDVKD. The CDR3 sequence is 13 residues long. V was pared by 1 base and J by 6 bases, with 6 bases between. CDR3 in amino acids: CATSDLGFQPQHF. The CDR3 DNA reads as TGTGCCACCAGTGATTTAGGGTTTCAGCCCCAGCATTTT.

The sample holds many counts of this clonotype. This chain links TRBV20-1 with TRBJ2-2; 14 nucleotides align to TRBD2. CDR3 length equals 19 residues. V shed 6 bases and J 1 base; nucleotides not matched to a gene: 13. Per germline, CDR1 DFQATT and CDR2 SNEGSKA (reference sequence). In nucleotides, the CDR3 is TGCAGTGCCCGATCTCGACTAGCGGGAGGGCCGGGGAACACCGGGGAGCTGTTTTTT. This translates into CSARSRLAGGPGNTGELFF.

There are a few counts of this clonotype. The chain combines TRBV7-6 with TRBJ2-3; D is ambiguous. Per germline, CDR1 SGHVS and CDR2 FNYEAQ. The CDR3 sequence is 19 residues long. V lost 5 bases and J lost 3, with 27 bases in between. In nucleotides, the CDR3 is TGTGCCAGCAGCAGGGAATCGCCCGGTGGAGCGCCCGAGACAGATACGCAGTATTTT. Translated, it gives CASSRESPGGAPETDTQYF.

There are a few counts of this clonotype. J is TRBJ2-7 and V is TRBV13, with 7 bases matching TRBD1. Trimming cost V 1 base and J 0 bases; bases outside gene matches: 9. Germline assignment: CDR1 PRHDT and CDR2 FYEKMQ (reference sequence). The CDR3 runs 17 residues. In nucleotides, the CDR3 is TGTGCCAGCAGCTTAGCCGGTAGCAGGGGGAGCTCCTACGAGCAGTACTTC. It codes for CASSLAGSRGSSYEQYF.